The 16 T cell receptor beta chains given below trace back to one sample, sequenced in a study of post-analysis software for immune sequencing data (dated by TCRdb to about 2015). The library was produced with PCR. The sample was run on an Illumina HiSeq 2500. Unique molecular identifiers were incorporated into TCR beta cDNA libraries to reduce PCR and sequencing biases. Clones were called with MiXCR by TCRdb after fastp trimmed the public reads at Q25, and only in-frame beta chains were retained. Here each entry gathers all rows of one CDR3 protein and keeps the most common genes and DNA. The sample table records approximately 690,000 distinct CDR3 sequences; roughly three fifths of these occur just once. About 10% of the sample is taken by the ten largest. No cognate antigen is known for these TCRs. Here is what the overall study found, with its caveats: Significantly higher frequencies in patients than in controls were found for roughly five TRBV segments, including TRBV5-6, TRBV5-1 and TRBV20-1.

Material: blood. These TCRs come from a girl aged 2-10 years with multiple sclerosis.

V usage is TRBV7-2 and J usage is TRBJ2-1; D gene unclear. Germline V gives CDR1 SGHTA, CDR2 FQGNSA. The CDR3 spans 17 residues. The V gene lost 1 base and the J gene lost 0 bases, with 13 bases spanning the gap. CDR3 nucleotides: TGTGCCAGCAGCTTAGAGCGTGCCGTTGGCTCCTACAATGAGCAGTTCTTC. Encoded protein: CASSLERAVGSYNEQFF.

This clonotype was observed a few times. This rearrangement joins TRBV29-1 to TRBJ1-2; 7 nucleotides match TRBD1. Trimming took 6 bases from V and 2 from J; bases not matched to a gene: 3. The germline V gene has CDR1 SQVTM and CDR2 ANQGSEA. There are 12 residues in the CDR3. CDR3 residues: CSVTDRNYGYTF. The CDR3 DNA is TGCAGCGTAACGGACAGGAACTATGGCTACACCTTC.

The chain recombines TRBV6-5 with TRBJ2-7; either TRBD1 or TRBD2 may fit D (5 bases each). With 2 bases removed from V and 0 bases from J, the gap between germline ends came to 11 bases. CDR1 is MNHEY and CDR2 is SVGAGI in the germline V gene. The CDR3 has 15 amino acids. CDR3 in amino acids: CASSYRDGVSYEQYF. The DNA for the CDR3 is TGTGCCAGCAGTTACAGGGACGGGGTCTCCTACGAGCAGTACTTC.

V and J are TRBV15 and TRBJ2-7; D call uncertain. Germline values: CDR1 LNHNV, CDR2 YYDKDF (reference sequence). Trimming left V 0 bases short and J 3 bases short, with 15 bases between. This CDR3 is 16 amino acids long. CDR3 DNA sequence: TGTGCCACCAGCAGAGATACCGTAACAGAAAACTACGAGCAGTACTTC. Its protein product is CATSRDTVTENYEQYF.

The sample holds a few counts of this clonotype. The CDR3: CSVEYAGGYTF. Here the CDR3 DNA reads TGCAGCGTTGAGTATGCTGGGGGCTACACCTTC. The V call is TRBV29-1, the J call TRBJ1-2; D unresolved. Germline CDR1 is SQVTM and CDR2 is ANQGSEA. Trimming pared 3 bases from V and 8 bases from J, leaving 10 bases between. CDR3 length: 11 amino acids.

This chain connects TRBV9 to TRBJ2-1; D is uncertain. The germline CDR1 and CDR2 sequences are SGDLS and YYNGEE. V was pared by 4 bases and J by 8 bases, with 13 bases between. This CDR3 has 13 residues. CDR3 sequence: CASSKGVAHEQFF. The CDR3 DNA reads TGTGCCAGCAGCAAAGGAGTAGCTCATGAGCAGTTCTTC.

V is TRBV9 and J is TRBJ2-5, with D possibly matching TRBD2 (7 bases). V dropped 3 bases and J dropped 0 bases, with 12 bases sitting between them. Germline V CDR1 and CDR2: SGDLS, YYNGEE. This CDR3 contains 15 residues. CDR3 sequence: CASSGGGGHQETQYF. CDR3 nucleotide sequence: TGTGCCAGCAGCGGAGGGGGGGGCCACCAAGAGACCCAGTACTTC.

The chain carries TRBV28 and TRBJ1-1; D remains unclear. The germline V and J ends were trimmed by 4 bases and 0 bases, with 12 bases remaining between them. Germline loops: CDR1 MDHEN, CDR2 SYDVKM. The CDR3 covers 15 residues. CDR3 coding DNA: TGTGCCAGCAGTTCACCGACATGGATGAACACTGAAGCTTTCTTT. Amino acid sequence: CASSSPTWMNTEAFF.

As DNA, the CDR3 is TGTGCCAGCAGTGAGGGGCGCTTCCAGGAGACCCAGTACTTC. It codes for CASSEGRFQETQYF. The chain recombines TRBV2 with TRBJ2-5; a weak D match, TRBD1 (5 bases). CDR1 SNHLY and CDR2 FYNNEI come from the germline V gene. V lost 3 bases to trimming and J lost 5 bases, with 13 bases between them. This CDR3 region has 14 residues.

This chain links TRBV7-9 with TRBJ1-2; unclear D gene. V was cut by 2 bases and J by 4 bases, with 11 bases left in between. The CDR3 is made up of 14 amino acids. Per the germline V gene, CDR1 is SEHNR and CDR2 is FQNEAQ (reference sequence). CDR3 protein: CASSLSNSGYGYTF. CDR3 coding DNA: TGTGCCAGCAGCTTAAGCAATTCTGGCTATGGCTACACCTTC.

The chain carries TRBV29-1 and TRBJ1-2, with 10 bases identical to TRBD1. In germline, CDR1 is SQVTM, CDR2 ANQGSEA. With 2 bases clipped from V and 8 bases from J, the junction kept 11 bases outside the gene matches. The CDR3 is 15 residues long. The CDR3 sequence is CSVEYSGQGEGGYTF. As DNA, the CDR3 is TGCAGCGTTGAATATAGTGGACAGGGGGAAGGCGGCTACACCTTC. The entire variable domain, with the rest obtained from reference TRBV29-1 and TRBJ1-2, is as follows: SAVISQKPSRDICQRGTSLTIQCQVDSQVTMMFWYRQQPGQSLTLIATANQGSEATYESGFVIDKFPISRPNLTFSTLTVSNMSPEDSSIYLCSVEYSGQGEGGYTFGSGTRLTVV.

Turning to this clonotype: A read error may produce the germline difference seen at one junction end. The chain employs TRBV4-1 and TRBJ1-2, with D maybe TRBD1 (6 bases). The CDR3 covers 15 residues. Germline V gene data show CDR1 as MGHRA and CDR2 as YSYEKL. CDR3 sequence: CASSQEGGSGYGHTF. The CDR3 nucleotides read TGCGCCAGCAGCCAAGAGGGGGGCAGCGGCTATGGCCACACCTTC.

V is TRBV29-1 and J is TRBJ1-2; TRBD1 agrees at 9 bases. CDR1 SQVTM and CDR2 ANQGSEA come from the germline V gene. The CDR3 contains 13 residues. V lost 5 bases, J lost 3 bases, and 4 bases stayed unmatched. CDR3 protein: CSVLRQGDYGYTF. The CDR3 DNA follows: TGCAGCGTTCTGAGACAGGGGGACTATGGCTACACCTTC.

CDR3 residues: CASSYLGDTEAFF. For the CDR3, the DNA is TGCGCCAGCAGCTATCTAGGCGACACTGAAGCTTTCTTT. J is TRBJ1-1 and V is TRBV5-1; D is undetermined. This CDR3 has 13 residues. V lost 3 bases, J lost 3 bases, and 9 bases lay in between. In germline, CDR1 is SGHRS, CDR2 YFSETQ.

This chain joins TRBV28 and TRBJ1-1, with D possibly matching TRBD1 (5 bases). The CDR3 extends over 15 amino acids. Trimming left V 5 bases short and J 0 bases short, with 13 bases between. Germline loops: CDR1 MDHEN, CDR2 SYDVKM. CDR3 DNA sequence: TGTGCCAGCAGTAAAGGAGACAGAATGAACACTGAAGCTTTCTTT. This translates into CASSKGDRMNTEAFF.

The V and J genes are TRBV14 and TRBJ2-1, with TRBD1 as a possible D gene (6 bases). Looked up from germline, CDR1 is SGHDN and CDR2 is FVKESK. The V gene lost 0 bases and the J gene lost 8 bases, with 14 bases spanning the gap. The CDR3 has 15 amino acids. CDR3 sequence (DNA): TGTGCCAGCAGCCAAGAGAATGGGGGCGTCGATGAGCAGTTCTTC. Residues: CASSQENGGVDEQFF.